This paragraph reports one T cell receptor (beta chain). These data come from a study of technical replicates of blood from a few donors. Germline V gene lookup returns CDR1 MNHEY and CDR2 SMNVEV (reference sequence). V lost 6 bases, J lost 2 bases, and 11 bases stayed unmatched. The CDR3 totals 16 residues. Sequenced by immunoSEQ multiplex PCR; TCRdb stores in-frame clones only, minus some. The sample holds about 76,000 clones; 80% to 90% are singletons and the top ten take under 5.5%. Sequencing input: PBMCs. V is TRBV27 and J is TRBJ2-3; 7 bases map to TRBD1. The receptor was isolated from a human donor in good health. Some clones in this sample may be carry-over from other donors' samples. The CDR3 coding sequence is TGTGCCAGCAGGACCCTTGGACAGGTCTACACAGATACGCAGTATTTT. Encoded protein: CASRTLGQVYTDTQYF.